The next 12 T cell receptor beta chains were all read from a single sample in a study of blood T cells in healthy people across ages (dated by TCRdb to 2014 to 2015). Library creation used 5' RACE. TCRdb shows the sequencer as Illumina HiSeq 2500. A second PCR of about 6 to 11 cycles was performed with a sample-barcoded 5' primer and a J-beta primer mix. Through fastp at Q25 and MiXCR, TCRdb rebuilt clones from the public reads, retaining in-frame beta chains. Merged by CDR3 protein, the rows form single entries marked with the most common genes and DNA. A total of 720,000 or so distinct CDR3 sequences appear in this sample, around 38% of them only once. The top ten constitute around 30% of the sample. The sample consisted of blood. The receptors were gathered from a man older than 75 in good health.

This chain joins TRBV9 and TRBJ2-3; no firm D call. Trimming cost V 1 base and J 1 base, with 7 bases left between them. Germline V gene data show CDR1 as SGDLS and CDR2 as YYNGEE. The CDR3 covers 14 residues. The CDR3: CASSVMIRTDTQYF. For the CDR3, the DNA is TGTGCCAGCAGCGTAATGATTCGCACAGATACGCAGTATTTT.

This clonotype has a handful of counts. This rearrangement joins TRBV7-2 to TRBJ1-5; D may be TRBD1 (5 bases). Trimming shortened V by 4 bases and J by 5 bases, and 18 bases separated the two germline ends. The CDR3 is made up of 16 amino acids. The germline V gene has CDR1 SGHTA and CDR2 FQGNSA. The CDR3 region is CASSSGHTALDQPQHF. As DNA, the CDR3 is TGTGCCAGCAGCTCCGGACACACGGCGCTGGATCAGCCCCAGCATTTT.

This rearrangement joins TRBV11-2 to TRBJ2-3; D perhaps matches TRBD1 (6 bases). Trimming left V 3 bases short and J 2 bases short, with 15 bases between. There are 16 residues in the CDR3. Germline assignment: CDR1 SGHAT and CDR2 FQNNGV. In DNA form, the CDR3 reads TGTGCCAGCAGCTTGGGGGCGAAGATAGACACAGATACGCAGTATTTT. It codes for CASSLGAKIDTDTQYF.

Only a few counts were recorded for this clonotype. V and J are TRBV20-1 and TRBJ2-7, with unresolved D. The DNA end lines up better with TRBJ2-5; the J call may be wrong. This CDR3 is built from 13 residues. Germline V CDR1 and CDR2: DFQATT, SNEGSKA (reference sequence). The CDR3 DNA follows: TGCAGTGCTCGACCCCCAGGAACTGAGACCCAGTACTTC. Protein sequence: CSARPPGTETQYF.

A word on this clonotype: Relative to the germline gene, one junction end is altered; a read error may explain this. The chain uses TRBV28 and TRBJ1-2, with a weak D call TRBD1 (6 bases). Germline V CDR1 and CDR2: MDHEN, SYDVKM. This CDR3 is built from 15 residues. Here the CDR3 reads CASSPTGTLYYGYTF. In nucleotides, the CDR3 is TGCGCCAGCAGTCCCACCGGGACACTTTACTATGGCTACACCTTC.

This clonotype was counted between two and nine times. The rearrangement joins TRBV4-1 to TRBJ2-1; 10 positions match TRBD2. Germline V gives CDR1 MGHRA, CDR2 YSYEKL. V dropped 4 bases and J dropped 6; count of bases not matched to a gene: 12. This CDR3 contains 17 residues. In DNA form, the CDR3 reads TGCGCCAGCAGCCCCTTGGCGCCGGGACTAGCGTTCAATGAGCAGTTCTTC. Translated, it gives CASSPLAPGLAFNEQFF.

This clonotype was found many times. The genes are TRBV20-1 and TRBJ1-1, with TRBD1 identical over 8 bases. This CDR3 is 12 amino acids long. The junction had 2 bases not matched to a gene; V was cut back by 5 bases and J by 3 bases. Germline CDR1 and CDR2: DFQATT and SNEGSKA (reference sequence). CDR3 sequence reads: CSAPTGDTEAFF. Written as DNA, the CDR3 is TGCAGTGCTCCGACAGGGGACACTGAAGCTTTCTTT.

As concerns this clonotype: A much larger clonotype is one base distant, so this may be a read error. The rearrangement joins TRBV29-1 to TRBJ2-5; 7 nucleotides line up with TRBD1. The CDR3 runs to 14 residues. Germline V CDR1 and CDR2: SQVTM, ANQGSEA. Trimming cost V 6 bases and J 5 bases; bases outside gene matches: 12. CDR3 in amino acids: CSVKLQGILETQYF. Here the CDR3 DNA reads TGCAGCGTAAAACTACAGGGGATCTTGGAGACCCAGTACTTC. The whole variable domain, filled in from reference TRBV29-1 and TRBJ2-5, reads SAVISQKPSRDICQRGTSLTIQCQVDSQVTMMFWYRQQPGQSLTLIATANQGSEATYESGFVIDKFPISRPNLTFSTLTVSNMSPEDSSIYLCSVKLQGILETQYFGPGTRLLVL.

This clonotype turned up a few times. The chain joins TRBV6-5 to TRBJ2-7, with 9 bases fitting TRBD1. The CDR3 loop spans 15 amino acids. With 5 bases clipped from V and 5 bases from J, the junction kept 10 bases outside the gene matches. The germline gives CDR1 MNHEY, CDR2 SVGAGI. Here the CDR3 DNA reads TGTGCCAGCAGTGCCGGGACAGGGTATTTCCACGAGCAGTACTTC. Translation gives CASSAGTGYFHEQYF.

As to this clonotype: Being one base from a much bigger clone, this may be a read error. V usage is TRBV7-9 and J usage is TRBJ2-1; D possibly corresponds to TRBD1 (5 bases). Germline V gene lookup returns CDR1 SEHNR and CDR2 FQNEAQ (reference sequence). The CDR3 consists of 15 residues. The CDR3 DNA reads TGTGCCAGCAGCTTCCGACAAGGGGAATACAGTGAGCAGTTCTTC. Its protein product is CASSFRQGEYSEQFF.

The chain employs TRBV11-2 and TRBJ2-1; D is uncertain. The end of the DNA is better explained by TRBJ2-7, so the J call may be wrong. There are 13 residues in the CDR3. Germline CDR1 SGHAT, CDR2 FQNNGV. This CDR3 is CASSLSERYEQYF. CDR3 DNA: TGTGCCAGCAGCTTATCTGAACGCTACGAGCAGTACTTC.

The chain has TRBV10-3 and TRBJ2-4, with a possible D match to TRBD1 (6 bases). V was shortened by 4 bases and J by 0 bases, with 13 bases between the two germline ends. Germline lookup yields CDR1 ENHRY and CDR2 SYGVKD. CDR3 length equals 16 residues. The CDR3 protein is CAISAGQTIAKNIQYF. CDR3 DNA: TGTGCCATCAGTGCGGGACAAACTATAGCCAAAAACATTCAGTACTTC.